Listed below are T cell receptor beta chains from one sample, sequenced in a study of T cell responses to AZD1222 COVID-19 vaccine. Measured with immunoSEQ multiplex PCR; TCRdb has only the in-frame clones, and not every one. The data show about 73,000 clones, about 88% seen once. The sample here was peripheral blood, taken 28 days after the second AZD1222 dose. The receptor set was obtained from an adult who received the AZD1222 COVID-19 vaccine. Both conserved end residues are part of each CDR3. Each record gives: clone size, V gene, J gene, D gene, CDR3 protein, CDR3 DNA. The D gene is left open where the match is weak. A clone size is listed for some rows: how often the clone was seen (once, few, many), or a class if it is expanded.

clone size: -
V gene: TRBV10-3
J gene: TRBJ2-5
D gene: -
CDR3 protein: CAISESKGNQETQYF
CDR3 DNA: TGTGCCATCAGTGAGTCGAAGGGGAACCAAGAGACCCAGTACTTC

clone size: -
V gene: TRBV7-8
J gene: TRBJ1-4
D gene: -
CDR3 protein: CASSRGRATNEKLFF
CDR3 DNA: TGTGCCAGCAGTCGGGGAAGGGCAACTAATGAAAAACTGTTTTTT

clone size: -
V gene: TRBV9
J gene: TRBJ2-1
D gene: TRBD2
CDR3 protein: CASSVQSGSSFNNEQFF
CDR3 DNA: TGTGCCAGCAGCGTCCAAAGCGGGAGTAGTTTTAACAATGAGCAGTTCTTC

clone size: -
V gene: TRBV11-3
J gene: TRBJ2-1
D gene: -
CDR3 protein: CASSRIEPYNEQFF
CDR3 DNA: TGTGCCAGCAGCCGGATCGAACCCTACAATGAGCAGTTCTTC

clone size: -
V gene: TRBV7-9
J gene: TRBJ1-1
D gene: -
CDR3 protein: CASSFRGMNTEAFF
CDR3 DNA: TGTGCCAGCAGCTTCAGGGGTATGAACACTGAAGCTTTCTTT

clone size: -
V gene: TRBV4-3
J gene: TRBJ1-5
D gene: TRBD1
CDR3 protein: CASSQGEGAHRVSYQPQHF
CDR3 DNA: TGCGCCAGCAGCCAAGGGGAGGGGGCCCACAGGGTTAGCTATCAGCCCCAGCATTTT

clone size: -
V gene: TRBV5-1
J gene: TRBJ2-3
D gene: TRBD2
CDR3 protein: CASSLRLAGVFDTQYF
CDR3 DNA: TGCGCCAGCAGCTTGCGACTAGCGGGAGTTTTTGATACGCAGTATTTT

clone size: -
V gene: TRBV19
J gene: TRBJ1-6
D gene: -
CDR3 protein: CASSIRGYNSPLHF
CDR3 DNA: TGTGCCAGTAGTATAAGGGGGTATAATTCACCCCTCCACTTT

clone size: -
V gene: TRBV11-2
J gene: TRBJ1-5
D gene: -
CDR3 protein: CASSLGGISPQHF
CDR3 DNA: TGTGCCAGCAGCTTAGGCGGGATTTCGCCCCAGCATTTT

clone size: -
V gene: TRBV5-4
J gene: TRBJ1-2
D gene: -
CDR3 protein: CASSLVGGYGYTF
CDR3 DNA: TGTGCCAGCAGCTTGGTGGGGGGCTATGGCTACACCTTC

clone size: -
V gene: TRBV2
J gene: TRBJ1-4
D gene: -
CDR3 protein: CASSAPGRLNEKLFF
CDR3 DNA: TGTGCCAGCAGTGCCCCAGGGAGGCTTAATGAAAAACTGTTTTTT

clone size: -
V gene: TRBV11-2
J gene: TRBJ2-3
D gene: TRBD1
CDR3 protein: CASSPILTGGADTQYF
CDR3 DNA: TGTGCCAGCAGCCCTATTTTGACAGGGGGCGCAGATACGCAGTATTTT

clone size: -
V gene: TRBV9
J gene: TRBJ1-3
D gene: -
CDR3 protein: CASSVEGVYSGNTIYF
CDR3 DNA: TGTGCCAGCAGCGTAGAAGGGGTTTACTCTGGAAACACCATATATTTT

clone size: once
V gene: TRBV11-3
J gene: TRBJ2-5
D gene: -
CDR3 protein: CASSLRTDGEETQYF
CDR3 DNA: TGTGCCAGCAGCCTAAGGACGGACGGCGAGGAGACCCAGTACTTC

clone size: -
V gene: TRBV9
J gene: TRBJ2-1
D gene: TRBD1
CDR3 protein: CASSVVATGSGRQFF
CDR3 DNA: TGTGCCAGCAGCGTAGTGGCGACAGGGTCGGGGAGGCAGTTCTTC

clone size: -
V gene: TRBV5-1
J gene: TRBJ2-7
D gene: -
CDR3 protein: CASGNTPTVGEQYF
CDR3 DNA: TGCGCCAGCGGAAATACCCCGACGGTAGGTGAGCAGTACTTC